Below, 28 T cell receptor beta chains from the same sample are listed, as sequenced in a study of OX40 agonist ivuxolimab in advanced cancers. Assay used: immunoSEQ multiplex PCR; TCRdb lists only in-frame clones, some missing. This sample has nearly 80,000 clones; roughly 94% occur once, and the top ten carry 8.5% to 10%. This material consisted of CD4+ or CD8+ T cells sorted from blood, taken in a trial of the OX40 agonist ivuxolimab. The receptors were sampled from an adult with an advanced solid tumor such as melanoma, head and neck, liver or kidney cancer.

The chain joins TRBV5-8 to TRBJ2-1; 7 nucleotides line up with TRBD2. The junction had 6 bases not matched to a gene; V was cut back by 5 bases and J by 4 bases. Germline V lookup: CDR1 SGHTS, CDR2 YDEGEE. The CDR3 is made up of 14 amino acids. The CDR3 nucleotides read TGTGCCAGCAGTTTTCTGGGAGGGTACAATGAGCAGTTCTTC. Amino acids: CASSFLGGYNEQFF.

This chain joins TRBV27 and TRBJ1-5; no firm D call. This CDR3 region has 15 residues. V was shortened by 1 base and J by 1 base, with 8 bases between the two germline ends. From germline, CDR1 is MNHEY and CDR2 SMNVEV (reference sequence). CDR3 in amino acids: CASSLFSGSNQPQHF. CDR3 coding DNA: TGTGCCAGCAGTTTATTCAGTGGGAGCAATCAGCCCCAGCATTTT.

This chain links TRBV30 with TRBJ2-4, with D hard to call. V was clipped by 5 bases and J by 1 base, with 15 bases between them. Germline V gene lookup returns CDR1 GTSNPN and CDR2 SVGIG (reference sequence). This CDR3 is 15 amino acids long. CDR3 bases: TGTGCCTGGGACCGATTCCCGCGTGCCAAAAACATTCAGTACTTC. Translating gives CAWDRFPRAKNIQYF. The full variable domain, in which reference TRBV30 and TRBJ2-4 provide the parts outside the CDR3, is SQTIHQWPATLVQPVGSPLSLECTVEGTSNPNLYWYRQAAGRGLQLLFYSVGIGQISSEVPQNLSASRPQDRQFILSSKKLLLSDSGFYLCAWDRFPRAKNIQYFGAGTRLSVL.

This chain joins TRBV28 and TRBJ2-7; D is unclear. The CDR3 is 13 residues long. The germline gives CDR1 MDHEN, CDR2 SYDVKM. The V gene lost 7 bases and the J gene lost 0 bases, with 10 bases spanning the gap. The CDR3 DNA reads TGTGCCAGCACTGGGGATATCTCCTACGAGCAGTACTTC. Its translation: CASTGDISYEQYF.

This rearrangement joins TRBV4-3 to TRBJ1-2; D not certain. V gave up 2 bases and J gave up 5 bases, with 15 bases separating them. The CDR3 length is 15 residues. Germline CDR1 is LGHNA and CDR2 is YSLEER. CDR3 region: CASSQLAGQTYGYTF. CDR3 DNA: TGCGCCAGCAGCCAACTGGCGGGCCAGACTTATGGCTACACCTTC.

The CDR3 nucleotides read TGTGCCTGGAGTGTGGACAGGGTGTATGGAAACACCATATATTTT. This sequence encodes CAWSVDRVYGNTIYF. The rearrangement links TRBV30 to TRBJ1-3; 8 bases agree with TRBD1. After removal of 0 bases from V and 3 bases from J, the junction contained 4 bases not matched to a gene. Per germline, CDR1 GTSNPN and CDR2 SVGIG (reference sequence). The CDR3 spans 15 residues. Together with reference TRBV30 and TRBJ1-3, the CDR3 gives the full variable domain: SQTIHQWPATLVQPVGSPLSLECTVEGTSNPNLYWYRQAAGRGLQLLFYSVGIGQISSEVPQNLSASRPQDRQFILSSKKLLLSDSGFYLCAWSVDRVYGNTIYFGEGSWLTVV.

CDR3 sequence (DNA): TGTGCCAGCAGTTTGGTCCTTAATGAGCAGTTCTTC. Translation: CASSLVLNEQFF. The V call is TRBV6-5, the J call TRBJ2-1; D remains unclear. With 4 bases removed from V and 7 bases from J, the gap between germline ends came to 8 bases. From germline, CDR1 is MNHEY and CDR2 SVGAGI. The CDR3 extends over 12 amino acids.

The chain links TRBV30 to TRBJ1-1; D gene unclear. In germline, CDR1 is GTSNPN, CDR2 SVGIG (reference sequence). This CDR3 contains 14 residues. Trimming took 4 bases from V and 2 from J, leaving 14 bases between them. In nucleotides, the CDR3 is TGTGCCTGGACTTTAACCGGGCTCAACACTGAAGCTTTCTTT. Encoded protein: CAWTLTGLNTEAFF.

The chain has TRBV9 and TRBJ1-6; D is ambiguous. In germline, CDR1 is SGDLS, CDR2 YYNGEE. Trimming left V 4 bases short and J 2 bases short, with 10 bases between. This CDR3 is 15 amino acids long. CDR3 protein: CASSPSAAYNSPLHF. CDR3 bases: TGTGCCAGCAGCCCATCGGCAGCCTATAATTCACCCCTCCACTTT.

The V and J genes are TRBV6-6 and TRBJ2-1; possible D gene TRBD2, 7 bases. The CDR3 is 14 amino acids. Germline V gene sequence: CDR1 MNHNY, CDR2 SVGAGI (reference sequence). The CDR3 spells CAGGGQTTFYEQFF. Written as DNA, the CDR3 is TGTGCAGGGGGAGGGCAGACGACCTTCTATGAGCAGTTCTTC.

The chain couples TRBV9 to TRBJ1-2; the D is unclear. The germline V gene has CDR1 SGDLS and CDR2 YYNGEE. V was trimmed by 0 bases and J by 2 bases, leaving 8 bases between them. This CDR3 contains 14 residues. The CDR3 sequence: CASSVASQNYGYTF. The CDR3 region has the DNA TGTGCCAGCAGCGTAGCCTCTCAAAACTATGGCTACACCTTC.

This clone appeared a single time. The gene calls are TRBV7-3 and TRBJ2-7; possible D gene TRBD1, 6 bases. Germline CDR1 SGHTA, CDR2 FQGTGA. This CDR3 has 14 residues. Trimming removed 4 bases from V and 7 bases from J, with 17 bases in between. The CDR3 DNA sequence: TGTGCCAGCAGCTCCACACAGGGAGATCCAGAGCAGTACTTC. It specifies CASSSTQGDPEQYF.

V usage is TRBV14 and J usage is TRBJ2-5; D gene unclear. The J call may be faulty, since TRBJ2-7 better matches the DNA end. The CDR3 is 12 amino acids. Germline CDR1 SGHDN, CDR2 FVKESK. The CDR3 DNA reads as TGTGCCAGCAGCCATGGGTCCTACGAGCAGTACTTC. Protein sequence: CASSHGSYEQYF.

V is TRBV14 and J is TRBJ1-1; D possibly corresponds to TRBD1 (5 bases). Trimming left V 1 base short and J 8 bases short, with 8 bases between. The CDR3 is 12 residues long. The V gene's germline CDR1 is SGHDN and CDR2 FVKESK. The CDR3 region is CASSQVEGEAFF. The CDR3 region has the DNA TGTGCCAGCAGCCAAGTGGAGGGGGAAGCTTTCTTT.

The chain employs TRBV2 and TRBJ2-2, with 12 bases fitting TRBD2. CDR1 and CDR2 (germline): SNHLY, FYNNEI. The CDR3 loop spans 16 amino acids. V lost 4 bases, J lost 5 bases, and 5 bases stayed unmatched. CDR3 coding DNA: TGTGCCAGCAGTGCGACTAGCGGGAGCGGAACCGGGGAGCTGTTTTTT. It codes for CASSATSGSGTGELFF.

The rearrangement joins TRBV7-9 to TRBJ1-1, with TRBD1 matching 7 bases. The CDR3 has 14 residues. The germline gives CDR1 SEHNR, CDR2 FQNEAQ (reference sequence). V trimming: 5 bases; J trimming: 1 base; junction bases outside the gene matches: 4. CDR3 protein: CASSTQGGNTEAFF. The DNA for the CDR3 is TGTGCCAGCAGCACCCAGGGGGGGAACACTGAAGCTTTCTTT.

This sequence joins TRBV10-3 and TRBJ2-7; D unresolved. The CDR3 spans 12 residues. The germline V gene encodes CDR1 ENHRY and CDR2 SYGVKD. The ends were cut back, 8 bases at V and 7 bases at J, with 15 bases in the middle. The CDR3 nucleotides are TGTGCCATCGGTGGCCAGGAAGGGGAGCAGTACTTC. Its translation: CAIGGQEGEQYF.

The chain joins TRBV13 to TRBJ2-2; perhaps D is TRBD1 or TRBD2 (6 bases each). The CDR3 consists of 15 residues. Germline CDR1 PRHDT, CDR2 FYEKMQ (reference sequence). V dropped 4 bases and J dropped 4 bases, with 13 bases sitting between them. Here the CDR3 reads CASSSIGGGTGELFF. CDR3 DNA sequence: TGTGCCAGCAGCTCGATCGGGGGCGGCACCGGGGAGCTGTTTTTT.

V and J are TRBV27 and TRBJ1-6, with D unresolved. Deletions cut 5 bases from V and 0 bases from J, with 17 bases between. CDR1 is MNHEY, CDR2 SMNVEV, per germline (reference sequence). The CDR3 sequence is 18 residues long. The CDR3 nucleotides read TGTGCCAGCAGTGCCCTCCCCCCGGCGAGCTCCTATAATTCACCCCTCCACTTT. This encodes CASSALPPASSYNSPLHF.

The rearrangement uses TRBV4-2 and TRBJ1-1; weak D call: TRBD1 (6 bases). This CDR3 region has 20 residues. The V end was cut by 5 bases, the J end by 0 bases, with 28 bases between. CDR1 and CDR2 (germline): LGHNA, YNFKEQ. In nucleotides, the CDR3 is TGTGCCAGCAGCTCCACGACAGGCGGGGAAGACCCCTCCCTGAACACTGAAGCTTTCTTT. Its protein product is CASSSTTGGEDPSLNTEAFF.

The chain employs TRBV9 and TRBJ1-5; D not certain. CDR1 is SGDLS, CDR2 YYNGEE, per germline. The CDR3 loop spans 15 amino acids. The V end was cut by 4 bases, the J end by 2 bases, with 13 bases between. Here the CDR3 reads CASSFRRVGNQPQHF. The DNA for the CDR3 is TGTGCCAGCAGCTTCCGAAGGGTGGGCAATCAGCCCCAGCATTTT.

The chain employs TRBV9 and TRBJ2-1, with 8 bases fitting TRBD1. Unmatched junction bases numbered 11, after V lost 0 bases and J lost 9 bases. Germline V CDR1 and CDR2: SGDLS, YYNGEE. The CDR3 is 16 residues long. CDR3 coding DNA: TGTGCCAGCAGCGTAGCCCCGGACAGGGCGCTCGGTGAGCAGTTCTTC. This encodes CASSVAPDRALGEQFF.

There are a few counts of this clone. The chain has TRBV19 and TRBJ2-7, with 9 nucleotides matching TRBD2. The CDR3 extends over 15 amino acids. Looked up from germline, CDR1 is LNHDA and CDR2 is SQIVND (reference sequence). Unmatched junction bases numbered 9, after V lost 6 bases and J lost 3 bases. CDR3 sequence: CASSPGAGGSYEQYF. DNA for the CDR3: TGTGCCAGTAGCCCGGGAGCGGGAGGAAGCTACGAGCAGTACTTC.

This rearrangement joins TRBV30 to TRBJ2-3; 7 bases are shared with TRBD2. After removal of 0 bases from V and 3 bases from J, the junction contained 9 bases not matched to a gene. Germline loops: CDR1 GTSNPN, CDR2 SVGIG (reference sequence). CDR3 length: 16 residues. The CDR3 sequence: CAWSVLGGGLTDTQYF. The CDR3 nucleotides read TGTGCCTGGAGTGTACTGGGGGGGGGTTTGACAGATACGCAGTATTTT.

This chain connects TRBV18 to TRBJ2-7; 7 bases are shared with TRBD1. The germline V gene has CDR1 KGHSH and CDR2 LQKENI. This CDR3 contains 16 residues. J was trimmed by 0 bases and V by 2 bases; bases with no gene match: 7. CDR3 nucleotides: TGTGCCAGCTCACCAACAGGGGACCCTTACTCCTACGAGCAGTACTTC. It specifies CASSPTGDPYSYEQYF.

This chain connects TRBV5-4 to TRBJ2-7, with D perhaps being TRBD1 or TRBD2 (5 bases each). Germline loops: CDR1 SGHNT, CDR2 YYREEE (reference sequence). Trimming shortened V by 6 bases and J by 6 bases, and 10 bases separated the two germline ends. CDR3 length: 11 residues. The CDR3 DNA reads TGTGCCAGCATCCGTGGGGGCGAGCAGTACTTC. Its translation is CASIRGGEQYF.

The chain carries TRBV19 and TRBJ1-1; maybe TRBD1 (6 bases). CDR1 LNHDA and CDR2 SQIVND come from the germline V gene (reference sequence). The CDR3 is made up of 12 amino acids. V was cut by 7 bases and J by 4 bases, with 10 bases left in between. The CDR3 DNA reads TGTGCCAGTAAGGCAGGGGCCACTGAAGCTTTCTTT. It is translated as CASKAGATEAFF.

The chain carries TRBV7-9 and TRBJ1-3; 10 nucleotides agree with TRBD1. The germline CDR1 and CDR2 sequences are SEHNR and FQNEAQ (reference sequence). V was clipped by 2 bases and J by 3 bases; unmatched bases: 10. The length of the CDR3 is 18 residues. The CDR3, as DNA: TGTGCCAGCAGCTTACCGGGACAGGGGCTCGATTATGGAAACACCATATATTTT. This codes for CASSLPGQGLDYGNTIYF.